Below, 4 T cell receptor beta chains from the same sample are listed, as sequenced in a study of T-cell reconstitution after alpha-beta-depleted transplantation in children. This sample's TCRbeta library carried unique molecular identifier barcodes. MiXCR, applied by TCRdb to the PCR reads, yields one record per CDR3 protein. The sample lists fewer than 120,000 distinct CDR3 sequences; about 9.4% were seen once. Sample: PBMCs from the stem cell graft donor, taken from the stem cell graft. Receptor source: a human donor who donated a stem cell graft to a child with acute lymphoblastic leukemia.

The table lists this clonotype with many counts. The V call is TRBV20-1, the J call TRBJ2-5, with 7 bases matching TRBD1. Losses at the gene ends were 3 bases for V and 4 bases for J; bases not matched to a gene: 11. The CDR3 has 15 amino acids. Germline V gene lookup returns CDR1 DFQATT and CDR2 SNEGSKA (reference sequence). The CDR3 nucleotides read TGCAGTGCTAGCCTCGGACAGGATTGGGGAGAGACCCAGTACTTC. Its translation: CSASLGQDWGETQYF.

This clonotype was counted ten times or more. The chain uses TRBV25-1 and TRBJ1-6, with D perhaps TRBD1 (5 bases). The CDR3 is 15 amino acids. Germline V CDR1 and CDR2: MGHDK, SYGVNS. The germline V and J ends were trimmed by 4 bases and 6 bases, with 13 bases remaining between them. The CDR3 nucleotides are TGTGCCAGCAGTGGCCTGGAGGGGTTTAATTCACCCCTCCACTTT. Translation gives CASSGLEGFNSPLHF. Supplemented by reference TRBV25-1 and TRBJ1-6, the full variable domain reads EADIYQTPRYLVIGTGKKITLECSQTMGHDKMYWYQQDPGMELHLIHYSYGVNSTEKGDLSSESTVSRIRTEHFPLTLESARPSHTSQYLCASSGLEGFNSPLHFGNGTRLTVT.

This clonotype occurred a few times. V gene TRBV20-1 combines with J gene TRBJ2-3; 9 nucleotides agree with TRBD1. The trim removed 7 bases at V and 3 bases at J, leaving 17 bases unmatched. Germline CDR1 and CDR2: DFQATT and SNEGSKA (reference sequence). There are 17 residues in the CDR3. This CDR3 reads CSVSGQGSGFGTDTQYF. The CDR3 DNA reads TGCAGTGTCTCCGGACAGGGGTCGGGCTTTGGGACAGATACGCAGTATTTT.

Turning to this clonotype: Given a much more abundant clone one base away, this may be a read error. The chain combines TRBV7-2 with TRBJ2-2, with 9 bases identical to TRBD2. The CDR3 consists of 15 residues. Germline CDR1 SGHTA, CDR2 FQGNSA. The CDR3 loop is CASTLAGAATGELFF. As DNA, the CDR3 is TGTGCCAGCACCTTAGCGGGAGCGGCAACCGGGGAGCTGTTTTTT.